This is a list of T cell receptor beta chains from one sample in a study of OX40 agonist ivuxolimab in advanced cancers. Libraries were prepared by immunoSEQ multiplex PCR; TCRdb keeps only in-frame clonotypes and omits some of them. The sample contains about 11,000 clones, around 73% of which appear only once. The sequencing used CD4+ or CD8+ T cells sorted from blood, collected in a trial of the OX40 agonist ivuxolimab. The receptor source for this set is an adult with an advanced solid tumor such as melanoma, head and neck, liver or kidney cancer. CDR3s include the opening cysteine and the closing phenylalanine or tryptophan. The D gene is left open where the match is weak. Clone size is stated in some rows and not others, as once, few, many or a class when expanded.

D gene: TRBD1; clone size: few; J gene: TRBJ2-1; V gene: TRBV7-3; CDR3 DNA: TGTGCCAGCAGCGTGACAGGGGGCATGTACAATGAGCAGTTCTTC; CDR3 protein: CASSVTGGMYNEQFF
D gene: NA; clone size: few; J gene: TRBJ2-7; V gene: TRBV6-6; CDR3 DNA: TGTGCCACTGCTTCGAGCTCCTACGAGCAGTACTTC; CDR3 protein: CATASSSYEQYF
D gene: NA; clone size: once; J gene: TRBJ2-7; V gene: TRBV27; CDR3 DNA: TGTGCCAGCAGTTTTCGCACAGGCAGCGAGCAGTACTTC; CDR3 protein: CASSFRTGSEQYF
D gene: NA; clone size: NA; J gene: TRBJ2-5; V gene: TRBV27; CDR3 DNA: TGTGCCAGCAGACCGTTCCCCCGGGAGACCCAGTACTTC; CDR3 protein: CASRPFPRETQYF
D gene: NA; clone size: NA; J gene: TRBJ1-1; V gene: TRBV6-6; CDR3 DNA: TGTGCCAGCAGAGGCCGCGGGGGCACTGAAGCTTTCTTT; CDR3 protein: CASRGRGGTEAFF
D gene: TRBD2; clone size: NA; J gene: TRBJ2-7; V gene: TRBV5-1; CDR3 DNA: TGCGCCAGCAGCTTTTCCGCGGGGGGCGGAAGCGAGCAGTACTTC; CDR3 protein: CASSFSAGGGSEQYF
D gene: TRBD1; clone size: NA; J gene: TRBJ1-1; V gene: TRBV7-6; CDR3 DNA: TGTGCCAGCAGCTTACAACTGACAGGGTCGAACACTGAAGCTTTCTTT; CDR3 protein: CASSLQLTGSNTEAFF
D gene: TRBD2; clone size: NA; J gene: TRBJ2-7; V gene: TRBV4-1; CDR3 DNA: TGCGCCAGCAGCCCCCAATTTGCGGGAGAAGACGAGCAGTACTTC; CDR3 protein: CASSPQFAGEDEQYF
D gene: NA; clone size: NA; J gene: TRBJ2-2; V gene: TRBV5-1; CDR3 DNA: NA; CDR3 protein: CASSNTNEQYFGPGTGELFF
D gene: NA; clone size: NA; J gene: TRBJ1-5; V gene: TRBV7-9; CDR3 DNA: TGTGCCAGCAGCAAGGGGGGGTCCCAGCCCCAGCATTTT; CDR3 protein: CASSKGGSQPQHF
D gene: NA; clone size: NA; J gene: TRBJ1-3; V gene: TRBV27; CDR3 DNA: TGTGCCAGCAGTTTGTGGATCGGAAACACCATATATTTT; CDR3 protein: CASSLWIGNTIYF
D gene: TRBD2; clone size: NA; J gene: TRBJ2-1; V gene: TRBV11-1; CDR3 DNA: TGTGCCAGCAGCTTCCCCGGACTAGCGGGAGATAGGGAGCAGTTCTTC; CDR3 protein: CASSFPGLAGDREQFF
D gene: TRBD1; clone size: few; J gene: TRBJ1-1; V gene: TRBV6-4; CDR3 DNA: TGTGCCAGCAGTACAGGGGTGGAAACTGAAGCTTTCTTT; CDR3 protein: CASSTGVETEAFF
D gene: NA; clone size: NA; J gene: TRBJ1-5; V gene: TRBV7-2; CDR3 DNA: TGTGCCAGCAGCCAAGATGAGGGAGGGGGGCATCAGCCCCAGCATTTT; CDR3 protein: CASSQDEGGGHQPQHF
D gene: TRBD1; clone size: NA; J gene: TRBJ2-5; V gene: TRBV9; CDR3 DNA: TGTGCCAGCAGCGACAGACCTGGGGACAGGGTCCCCCTAGTAGAGACCCAGTACTTC; CDR3 protein: CASSDRPGDRVPLVETQYF
D gene: NA; clone size: NA; J gene: TRBJ1-4; V gene: TRBV4-1; CDR3 DNA: TGCGCCAGCAGTTTTACTCCCGGCACGGCGGCAACTAATGAAAAACTGTTTTTT; CDR3 protein: CASSFTPGTAATNEKLFF
D gene: NA; clone size: NA; J gene: TRBJ2-3; V gene: TRBV4-3; CDR3 DNA: TGCGCCAGCAGCCAAGACGCGAATGAGGAAGATACGCAGTATTTT; CDR3 protein: CASSQDANEEDTQYF
D gene: TRBD2; clone size: NA; J gene: TRBJ2-1; V gene: TRBV7-2; CDR3 DNA: TGTGCCAGCAGCGATATAGCGGGAGGCCCCAATGAGCAGTTCTTC; CDR3 protein: CASSDIAGGPNEQFF
D gene: TRBD1; clone size: NA; J gene: TRBJ1-5; V gene: TRBV7-6; CDR3 DNA: TGTGCCAGCAGCTTGGGGTATGGGACAGACAATCAGCCCCAGCATTTT; CDR3 protein: CASSLGYGTDNQPQHF
D gene: NA; clone size: NA; J gene: TRBJ1-1; V gene: TRBV6-5; CDR3 DNA: TGTGCCGCTATAGTGGGTACTGAAGCTTTCTTT; CDR3 protein: CAAIVGTEAFF
D gene: NA; clone size: NA; J gene: TRBJ2-7; V gene: TRBV5-1; CDR3 DNA: TGCGCCAGCAGCGCAAATCCAATATACGAGCAGTACTTC; CDR3 protein: CASSANPIYEQYF
D gene: NA; clone size: NA; J gene: TRBJ1-3; V gene: TRBV27; CDR3 DNA: TGTGCCAGCAGTTTATCGGCCGGGGTGGACACCATATATTTT; CDR3 protein: CASSLSAGVDTIYF
D gene: NA; clone size: NA; J gene: TRBJ2-1; V gene: TRBV4-3; CDR3 DNA: TGCGCCAGCAGCCAAGAGACCGGGAGCCTATCCTACAATGAGCAGTTCTTC; CDR3 protein: CASSQETGSLSYNEQFF
D gene: NA; clone size: NA; J gene: TRBJ1-2; V gene: TRBV5-4; CDR3 DNA: TGTGCCAGCAGCTTGTCAGGGGCGCTCTTAGGCTACACCTTC; CDR3 protein: CASSLSGALLGYTF
D gene: NA; clone size: few; J gene: TRBJ2-5; V gene: TRBV7-2; CDR3 DNA: TGTGCCAGCAGCTCCAAAGAGACCCAGTACTTC; CDR3 protein: CASSSKETQYF
D gene: NA; clone size: few; J gene: TRBJ2-7; V gene: TRBV9; CDR3 DNA: TGTGCCAGCAGCGTAAATAGCGCAATTGCCTACGAGCAGTACTTC; CDR3 protein: CASSVNSAIAYEQYF
D gene: NA; clone size: NA; J gene: TRBJ1-5; V gene: TRBV6-1; CDR3 DNA: TGTGCCAGCAGTGAGGGGGATTGGCAGCCCCAGCATTTT; CDR3 protein: CASSEGDWQPQHF
D gene: NA; clone size: few; J gene: TRBJ2-2; V gene: TRBV15; CDR3 DNA: TGTGCCACCAGCAGAGGAGCCCGGGACTCCCGAGGTGGGGAGCTGTTTTTT; CDR3 protein: CATSRGARDSRGGELFF
D gene: NA; clone size: NA; J gene: TRBJ2-3; V gene: TRBV28; CDR3 DNA: TGTGCCAGCAGTTTTCTCGCGGGCACAGATACGCAGTATTTT; CDR3 protein: CASSFLAGTDTQYF
D gene: TRBD2; clone size: NA; J gene: TRBJ2-1; V gene: TRBV25-1; CDR3 DNA: TGTGCCAGCAGTGAGCGGACTAGCGGGAACAATGAGCAGTTCTTC; CDR3 protein: CASSERTSGNNEQFF
D gene: NA; clone size: NA; J gene: TRBJ1-2; V gene: TRBV12-5; CDR3 DNA: TGTGCTAGTGGTTTGGGGGATCTCTATGGCTACACCTTC; CDR3 protein: CASGLGDLYGYTF
D gene: TRBD1; clone size: NA; J gene: TRBJ1-5; V gene: TRBV19; CDR3 DNA: TGTGCCAGTACCCCCAGGGGGTATCAGCCCCAGCATTTT; CDR3 protein: CASTPRGYQPQHF
D gene: NA; clone size: NA; J gene: TRBJ2-7; V gene: TRBV2; CDR3 DNA: TGTGCCAGCAGTGAACCAAAAAGTACCTCCTACGAGCAGTACTTC; CDR3 protein: CASSEPKSTSYEQYF
D gene: NA; clone size: NA; J gene: TRBJ2-7; V gene: TRBV5-8; CDR3 DNA: TGTGCCAGCAGCCCCGAGGGGTTTAGCTCCTACGAGCAGTACTTC; CDR3 protein: CASSPEGFSSYEQYF
D gene: NA; clone size: once; J gene: TRBJ1-5; V gene: TRBV28; CDR3 DNA: TGTGCCAGCAGTTTACGGCAGGGTAGGAATCAGCCCCAGCATTTT; CDR3 protein: CASSLRQGRNQPQHF
D gene: NA; clone size: NA; J gene: TRBJ2-7; V gene: TRBV7-3; CDR3 DNA: TGTGCCAGCAGCTCGAGGCTGGAGCAGTACTTC; CDR3 protein: CASSSRLEQYF
D gene: NA; clone size: NA; J gene: TRBJ2-7; V gene: TRBV29-1; CDR3 DNA: TGCAGCGTTGAAGAAGGGACCTCCTACGAGCAGTACTTC; CDR3 protein: CSVEEGTSYEQYF
D gene: TRBD2; clone size: NA; J gene: TRBJ2-1; V gene: TRBV18; CDR3 DNA: TGTGCCAGCTCACGGATTCGCGGGGGGACCCCCAATGAGCAGTTCTTC; CDR3 protein: CASSRIRGGTPNEQFF
D gene: NA; clone size: once; J gene: TRBJ1-5; V gene: TRBV6-6; CDR3 DNA: TGTGCCAGCAGTGGACACCAGGCTAGCAATCAGCCCCAGCATTTT; CDR3 protein: CASSGHQASNQPQHF
D gene: TRBD1; clone size: few; J gene: TRBJ1-1; V gene: TRBV10-3; CDR3 DNA: TGTGCCATCAGGGCACCAGGGGGATGGACTGAAGCTTTCTTT; CDR3 protein: CAIRAPGGWTEAFF
D gene: TRBD2; clone size: NA; J gene: TRBJ2-1; V gene: TRBV27; CDR3 DNA: TGTGCCAGCAGTCAGAGCGGGGGGTACAATGAGCAGTTCTTC; CDR3 protein: CASSQSGGYNEQFF